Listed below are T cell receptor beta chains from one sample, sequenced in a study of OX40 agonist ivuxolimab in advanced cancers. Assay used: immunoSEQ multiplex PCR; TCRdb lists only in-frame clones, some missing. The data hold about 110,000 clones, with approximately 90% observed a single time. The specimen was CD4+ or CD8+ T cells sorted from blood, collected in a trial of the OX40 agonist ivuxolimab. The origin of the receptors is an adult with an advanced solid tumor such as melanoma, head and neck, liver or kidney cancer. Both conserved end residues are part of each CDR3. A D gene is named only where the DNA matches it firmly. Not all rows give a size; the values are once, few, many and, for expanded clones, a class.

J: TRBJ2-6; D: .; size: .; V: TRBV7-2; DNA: TGTGCCAGCACCCTTAGAGCTGGGGCCAACGTCCTGACTTTC; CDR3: CASTLRAGANVLTF
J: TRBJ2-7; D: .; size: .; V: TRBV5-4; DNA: TGTGCCAGCAGCTTGGGTGGCGATGGCGGCGAGCAGTACTTC; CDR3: CASSLGGDGGEQYF
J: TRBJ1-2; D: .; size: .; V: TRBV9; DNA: TGTGCCAGCAGCGTCCGACCGGGAGCCTATGGCTACACCTTC; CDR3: CASSVRPGAYGYTF
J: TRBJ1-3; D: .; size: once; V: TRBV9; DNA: TGTGCCAGCAGCGTAGAAAGTGGGTTCATCTCTGGAAACACCATATATTTT; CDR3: CASSVESGFISGNTIYF
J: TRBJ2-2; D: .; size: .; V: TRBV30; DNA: TGTGCCTGGAGGAGGGGTTCGAACACCGGGGAGCTGTTTTTT; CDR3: CAWRRGSNTGELFF
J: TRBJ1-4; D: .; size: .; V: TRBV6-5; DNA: TGTGCCAGCAGTGAGGGAGGAACTAATGAAAAACTGTTTTTT; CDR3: CASSEGGTNEKLFF
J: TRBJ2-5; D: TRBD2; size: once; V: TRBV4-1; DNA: TGCGCCAGCAGCCAAGGGACTAGCGGGGGGCGGGAGACCCAGTACTTC; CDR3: CASSQGTSGGRETQYF
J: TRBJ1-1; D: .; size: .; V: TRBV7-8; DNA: TGTGCCAGCAGTGAAACAGGGCTGACTGAAGCTTTCTTT; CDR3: CASSETGLTEAFF
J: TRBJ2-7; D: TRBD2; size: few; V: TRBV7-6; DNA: TGTGCCAGCAGCTCCAACGGACTAGCAACCCCCGGTGGGCAGTACTTC; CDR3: CASSSNGLATPGGQYF
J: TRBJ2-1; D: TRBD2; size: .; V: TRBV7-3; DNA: TGTGCCAGCAGCTTAGGTCTAGCGGGCCGATACAATGAGCAGTTCTTC; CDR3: CASSLGLAGRYNEQFF
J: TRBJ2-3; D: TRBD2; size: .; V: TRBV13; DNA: TGTGCCAGCAGCCGAGGACTAGCGGGTCCCACAGATACGCAGTATTTT; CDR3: CASSRGLAGPTDTQYF
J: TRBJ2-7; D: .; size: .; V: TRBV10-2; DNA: TGCGCCAGCGAGGGGGGGCCGGATTCCTACGAGCAGTACTTC; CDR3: CASEGGPDSYEQYF
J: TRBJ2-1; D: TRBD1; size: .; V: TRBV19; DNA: TGTGCCAGTAGTATGGGGGACAGCTACAATGAGCAGTTCTTC; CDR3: CASSMGDSYNEQFF
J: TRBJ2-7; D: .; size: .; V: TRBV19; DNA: TGTGCCAGTAGTATACAGGGGGGGCGCTACGAGCAGTACTTC; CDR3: CASSIQGGRYEQYF
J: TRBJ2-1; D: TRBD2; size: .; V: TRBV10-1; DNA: TGCGCCAGCAGTGAGGGGGTAGCGGGAGGCCTCTCCTACAATGAGCAGTTCTTC; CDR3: CASSEGVAGGLSYNEQFF
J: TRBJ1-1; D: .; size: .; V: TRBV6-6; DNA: TGTGCCAGCAGTTACTCGACGGTGAACACTGAAGCTTTCTTT; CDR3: CASSYSTVNTEAFF
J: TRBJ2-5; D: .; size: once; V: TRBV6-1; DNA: TGTGCCAGCAGTTCCGGGACATCCCAAGAGACCCAGTACTTC; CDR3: CASSSGTSQETQYF
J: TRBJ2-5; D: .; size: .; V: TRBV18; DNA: TGTGCCAGCTCACCACCGACGGAGACCCAGTACTTC; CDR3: CASSPPTETQYF
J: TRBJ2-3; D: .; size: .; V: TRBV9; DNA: TGTGCCAGCAGTCAGGACAGCAAAGGGGGTTCGCAGTATTTT; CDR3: CASSQDSKGGSQYF